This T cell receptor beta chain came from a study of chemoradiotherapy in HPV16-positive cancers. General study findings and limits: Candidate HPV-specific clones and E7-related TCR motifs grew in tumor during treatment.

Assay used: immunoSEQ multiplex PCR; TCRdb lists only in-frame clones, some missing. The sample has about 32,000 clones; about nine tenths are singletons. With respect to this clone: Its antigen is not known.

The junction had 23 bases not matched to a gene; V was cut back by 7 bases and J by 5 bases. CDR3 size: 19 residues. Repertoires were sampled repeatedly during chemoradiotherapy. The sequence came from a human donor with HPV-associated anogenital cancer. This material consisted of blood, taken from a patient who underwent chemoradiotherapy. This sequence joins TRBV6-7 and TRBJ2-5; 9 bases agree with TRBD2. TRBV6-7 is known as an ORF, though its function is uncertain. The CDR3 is CASTSPGQNLTSGSETQYF. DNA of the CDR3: TGTGCCAGCACCTCACCGGGTCAGAATTTGACTAGCGGTTCTGAGACCCAGTACTTC.